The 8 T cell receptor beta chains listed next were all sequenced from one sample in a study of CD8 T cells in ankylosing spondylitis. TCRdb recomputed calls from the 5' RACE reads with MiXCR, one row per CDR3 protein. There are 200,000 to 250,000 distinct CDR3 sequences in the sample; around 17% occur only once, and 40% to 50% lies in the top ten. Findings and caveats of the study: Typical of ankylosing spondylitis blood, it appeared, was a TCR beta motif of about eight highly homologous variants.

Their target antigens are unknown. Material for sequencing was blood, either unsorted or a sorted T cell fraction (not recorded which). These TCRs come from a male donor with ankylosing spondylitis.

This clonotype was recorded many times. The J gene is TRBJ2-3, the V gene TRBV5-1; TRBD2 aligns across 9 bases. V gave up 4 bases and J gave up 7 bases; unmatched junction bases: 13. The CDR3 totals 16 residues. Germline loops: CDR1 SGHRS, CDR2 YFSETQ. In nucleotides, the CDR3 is TGCGCCAGCAGCGAGGTCGAGGCTAGCGGGGCTAATACGCAGTATTTT. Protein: CASSEVEASGANTQYF. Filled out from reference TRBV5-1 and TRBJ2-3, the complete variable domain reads KAGVTQTPRYLIKTRGQQVTLSCSPISGHRSVSWYQQTPGQGLQFLFEYFSETQRNKGNFPGRFSGRQFSNSRSEMNVSTLELGDSALYLCASSEVEASGANTQYFGPGTRLTVL.

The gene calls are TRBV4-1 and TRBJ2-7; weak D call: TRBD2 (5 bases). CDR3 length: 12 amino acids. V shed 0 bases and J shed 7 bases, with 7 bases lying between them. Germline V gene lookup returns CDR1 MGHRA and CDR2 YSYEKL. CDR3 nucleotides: TGCGCCAGCAGCCAAGATACTAGGGAGCAGTACTTC. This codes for CASSQDTREQYF.

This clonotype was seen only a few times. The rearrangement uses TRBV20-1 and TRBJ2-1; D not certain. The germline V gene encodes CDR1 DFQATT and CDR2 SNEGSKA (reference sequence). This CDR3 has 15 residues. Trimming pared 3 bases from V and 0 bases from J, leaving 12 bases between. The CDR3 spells CSASSLVSSYNEQFF. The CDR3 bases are TGCAGTGCTAGTTCTCTCGTGAGCTCCTACAATGAGCAGTTCTTC.

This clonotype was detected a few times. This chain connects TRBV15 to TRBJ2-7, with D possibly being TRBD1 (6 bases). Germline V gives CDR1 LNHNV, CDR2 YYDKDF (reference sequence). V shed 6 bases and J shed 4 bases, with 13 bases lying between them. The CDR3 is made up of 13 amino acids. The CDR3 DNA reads TGTGCCACCAGTACAGGGTTAAGGTACGAGCAGTACTTC. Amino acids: CATSTGLRYEQYF.

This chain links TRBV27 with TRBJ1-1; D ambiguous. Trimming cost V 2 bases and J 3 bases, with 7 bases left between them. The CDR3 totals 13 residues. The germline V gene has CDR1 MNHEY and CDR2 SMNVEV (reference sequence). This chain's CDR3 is CASSLAQDTEAFF. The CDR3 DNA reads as TGTGCCAGCAGTTTAGCCCAGGACACTGAAGCTTTCTTT.

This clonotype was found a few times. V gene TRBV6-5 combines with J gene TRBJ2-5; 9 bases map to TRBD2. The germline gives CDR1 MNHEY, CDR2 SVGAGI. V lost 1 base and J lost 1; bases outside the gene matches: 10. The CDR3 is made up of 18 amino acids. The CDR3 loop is CASSYFHRASGVQETQYF. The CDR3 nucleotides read TGTGCCAGCAGTTACTTCCACAGGGCTAGCGGGGTCCAAGAGACCCAGTACTTC.

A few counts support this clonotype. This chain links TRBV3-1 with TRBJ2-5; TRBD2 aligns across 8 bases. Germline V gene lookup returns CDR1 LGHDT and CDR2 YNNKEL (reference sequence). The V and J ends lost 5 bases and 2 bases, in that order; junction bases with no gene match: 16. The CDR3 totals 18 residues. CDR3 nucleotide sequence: TGTGCCAGCAGCAAACCCCCGCTAGCGGGTCATTATCAAGAGACCCAGTACTTC. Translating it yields CASSKPPLAGHYQETQYF.

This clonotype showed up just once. The CDR3 sequence: CASSLSPGSIDEQYF. The CDR3 nucleotides read TGTGCCAGCAGCTTATCCCCGGGTTCCATCGACGAGCAGTACTTC. This rearrangement joins TRBV13 to TRBJ2-7, with D hard to call. V lost 2 bases and J lost 5, with 16 bases in between. The germline V gene encodes CDR1 PRHDT and CDR2 FYEKMQ (reference sequence). This CDR3 is built from 15 residues.